The 32 T cell receptor beta chains given below trace back to one sample, sequenced in a study of CD8 T cells in ankylosing spondylitis. Study-level results: About 8 highly homologous variants formed a TCR beta motif that appeared characteristic of ankylosing spondylitis blood.

No antigen has been identified for these receptors. TCRdb analysed the 5' RACE reads with MiXCR anew, one entry per CDR3 protein. The repertoire consists of 800,000 to 900,000 distinct CDR3 sequences, with over 9.5% occurring once and the leading ten covering 0.51%. Sequenced input: blood, either unsorted or a sorted T cell fraction (not recorded which). Receptors were obtained from a male donor with ankylosing spondylitis.

J is TRBJ2-3 and V is TRBV18; TRBD2 matches at 7 bases. V shed 3 bases, J shed 4 bases, and the junction held 10 bases outside the gene matches. Germline loops: CDR1 KGHSH, CDR2 LQKENI. The CDR3 has 16 residues. CDR3 residues: CASSPLGLDNPDTQYF. CDR3 sequence (DNA): TGTGCCAGCTCACCCCTCGGACTAGATAATCCAGATACGCAGTATTTT.

This clonotype was seen only a few times. V gene TRBV4-1 combines with J gene TRBJ2-7, with a possible D match to TRBD1 (6 bases). CDR3 size: 17 residues. From germline, CDR1 is MGHRA and CDR2 YSYEKL. Trimming shortened V by 2 bases and J by 2 bases, and 19 bases separated the two germline ends. The CDR3 sequence is CASSQRTAPSTTYEQYF. As DNA, the CDR3 is TGCGCCAGCAGCCAAAGGACAGCACCATCCACTACCTACGAGCAGTACTTC.

The chain uses TRBV6-1 and TRBJ2-5; TRBD1 might be the D (6 bases). Germline CDR1 and CDR2: MNHNS and SASEGT. V was pared by 6 bases and J by 4 bases, with 15 bases between. The CDR3 covers 14 residues. The CDR3 region is CASRAQGWLETQYF. The CDR3 nucleotides read TGTGCCAGCAGAGCTCAGGGGTGGCTAGAGACCCAGTACTTC.

This clonotype was recorded a few times. V and J are TRBV18 and TRBJ1-2; TRBD1 aligns across 7 bases. Germline CDR1 KGHSH, CDR2 LQKENI. The trim removed 3 bases at V and 4 bases at J, leaving 8 bases unmatched. The CDR3 length is 15 residues. CDR3 region: CASSPAGQPSYGYTF. CDR3 nucleotide sequence: TGTGCCAGCTCACCTGCGGGACAGCCATCCTATGGCTACACCTTC.

V is TRBV6-1 and J is TRBJ1-1, with 7 bases aligning to TRBD1. With 5 bases clipped from V and 0 bases from J, the junction kept 6 bases outside the gene matches. The length of the CDR3 is 15 residues. The germline V gene encodes CDR1 MNHNS and CDR2 SASEGT. The chain's CDR3 is CASSRIRGLNTEAFF. The CDR3, as DNA: TGTGCCAGCAGTAGAATCAGGGGGTTGAACACTGAAGCTTTCTTT.

The V gene is TRBV4-3, the J gene TRBJ2-5; 8 positions match TRBD2. From germline, CDR1 is LGHNA and CDR2 YSLEER. J lost 4 bases, V lost 0 bases, and 4 bases had no gene match. The CDR3 contains 15 residues. The CDR3 nucleotides are TGCGCCAGCAGCCAAGAGTTAGCGGGGCCAGAGACCCAGTACTTC. Residues: CASSQELAGPETQYF.

This clonotype was detected only a few times. The chain couples TRBV20-1 to TRBJ2-1; 12 nucleotides align to TRBD1. J gave up 7 bases and V 8 bases, and 6 bases lay outside the gene matches. CDR3 size: 13 residues. CDR1 and CDR2 from the germline V gene are DFQATT and SNEGSKA (reference sequence). DNA for the CDR3: TGCAGTTCGGGACAGGGGGCGGGAAATGAGCAGTTCTTC. It specifies CSSGQGAGNEQFF.

This clonotype was detected many times. The V call is TRBV29-1, the J call TRBJ1-2; possibly TRBD1 for D (5 bases). Germline values: CDR1 SQVTM, CDR2 ANQGSEA. The CDR3 is 12 amino acids. CDR3: CALGQRDVGYTF. The CDR3 DNA is TGCGCCCTAGGCCAACGGGACGTTGGCTACACCTTC.

This clonotype was counted between two and nine times. This chain connects TRBV28 to TRBJ2-1; maybe TRBD2 (6 bases). The CDR3 spans 15 residues. Trimming stripped 4 bases from V and 8 bases from J, with 18 bases between. The germline gives CDR1 MDHEN, CDR2 SYDVKM. The CDR3 coding sequence is TGTGCCAGCAGTTCTCCGGGCCCGGCGGGGCATGAGCAGTTCTTC. Its translation is CASSSPGPAGHEQFF.

The V call is TRBV20-1, the J call TRBJ1-2; possibly TRBD1 for D (5 bases). Germline V gene sequence: CDR1 DFQATT, CDR2 SNEGSKA (reference sequence). The CDR3 runs to 18 residues. V dropped 5 bases and J dropped 0 bases, with 25 bases sitting between them. The CDR3 reads CSARTVLRTLASNYGYTF. The CDR3 DNA reads as TGCAGTGCTCGTACCGTCCTTCGGACACTTGCTTCTAACTATGGCTACACCTTC.

The chain joins TRBV7-2 to TRBJ1-5; D is possibly TRBD1 (6 bases). From germline, CDR1 is SGHTA and CDR2 FQGNSA. V lost 1 base and J 5 bases, leaving 9 bases between the germline ends. The CDR3 is made up of 14 amino acids. The chain's CDR3 is CASSLVWTDQPQHF. DNA for the CDR3: TGTGCCAGCAGCTTAGTATGGACAGATCAGCCCCAGCATTTT.

V and J are TRBV27 and TRBJ2-3; TRBD1 agrees at 11 bases. Losses at the gene ends were 8 bases for V and 3 bases for J; bases not matched to a gene: 4. The CDR3 has 14 residues. The germline V gene has CDR1 MNHEY and CDR2 SMNVEV (reference sequence). The CDR3 DNA follows: TGTGCCAGCGCTTGGGACAGGGGGACAGATACGCAGTATTTT. This gives the protein CASAWDRGTDTQYF.

This chain connects TRBV29-1 to TRBJ1-1; no clear D. Trimming took 2 bases from V and 0 from J, leaving 10 bases between them. This CDR3 has 14 amino acids. Germline CDR1 reads SQVTM; CDR2 reads ANQGSEA. The CDR3 DNA reads TGCAGCGTTGAAAGGCGACTAATGAACACTGAAGCTTTCTTT. Its protein product is CSVERRLMNTEAFF.

In regard to this clonotype: At one end, the junction sequence differs from germline, possibly due to a read error. The gene calls are TRBV5-1 and TRBJ1-2, with a tentative D call TRBD1 (5 bases). There are 14 residues in the CDR3. Germline V gene lookup returns CDR1 SGHRS and CDR2 YFSETQ. DNA of the CDR3: TGCGCCAGCAGCCCGGAGCGGGGCGCCTATAGCTACACCTTC. Its protein is CASSPERGAYSYTF.

This clonotype was seen only a few times. The chain combines TRBV20-1 with TRBJ2-5, with TRBD1 as a possible D gene (6 bases). Germline V gene sequence: CDR1 DFQATT, CDR2 SNEGSKA (reference sequence). The V end was cut by 5 bases, the J end by 2 bases, with 12 bases between. The CDR3 length is 13 residues. CDR3 bases: TGCAGTGCTTTAACAGGGCGGCAAGAGACCCAGTACTTC. It specifies CSALTGRQETQYF.

This clonotype was detected only a few times. This chain links TRBV23-1 with TRBJ2-5, with a weak D call TRBD1 (6 bases). TRBV23-1 qualifies as an ORF whose function is uncertain. This CDR3 has 15 amino acids. Trimming left V 4 bases short and J 1 base short, with 13 bases between. CDR3 DNA: TGCGCCAGCAGTCTAATCAGGGGTCCCCAAGAGACCCAGTACTTC. It translates to CASSLIRGPQETQYF.

This clonotype has a handful of counts. This rearrangement joins TRBV2 to TRBJ2-1; TRBD1 is a possible D gene (6 bases). The CDR3 extends over 14 amino acids. V gave up 3 bases and J gave up 7 bases, with 13 bases separating them. Germline lookup yields CDR1 SNHLY and CDR2 FYNNEI. The CDR3 nucleotides read TGTGCCAGCAGTGAGCAGGGGCCGCAGAATGAGCAGTTCTTC. Translation gives CASSEQGPQNEQFF.

This clonotype was seen a few times. This chain connects TRBV7-8 to TRBJ1-5; the match to TRBD1 covers 8 bases. Germline assignment: CDR1 SGHVS and CDR2 FQNEAQ. V shed 6 bases, J shed 2 bases, and the junction held 3 bases outside the gene matches. The CDR3 extends over 14 amino acids. CDR3: CASRAGQGNQPQHF. CDR3 bases: TGTGCCAGCAGAGCGGGACAGGGCAATCAGCCCCAGCATTTT.

The CDR3 reads CASKAGDTQYF. For the CDR3, the DNA is TGTGCCAGCAAGGCTGGAGATACGCAGTATTTT. The chain is built from TRBV10-3 and TRBJ2-3; D unclear. Germline-derived CDR1 and CDR2 are ENHRY and SYGVKD. The ends were cut back, 10 bases at V and 5 bases at J, with 10 bases in the middle. The CDR3 has 11 residues.

This clonotype occurred a few times. This sequence joins TRBV9 and TRBJ1-5, with D hard to call. CDR1 and CDR2 from the germline V gene are SGDLS and YYNGEE. V dropped 0 bases and J dropped 3 bases, with 7 bases sitting between them. CDR3 size: 14 residues. CDR3 DNA sequence: TGTGCCAGCAGCGTAGAGGGAGTCAATCAGCCCCAGCATTTT. Its protein product is CASSVEGVNQPQHF.

This clonotype has only a few counts. This sequence joins TRBV20-1 and TRBJ2-1; D is undetermined. The CDR3 sequence is 14 residues long. Per the germline V gene, CDR1 is DFQATT and CDR2 is SNEGSKA (reference sequence). The V end lost 3 bases, the J end lost 0 bases, and 9 bases lay between the germline ends. CDR3 sequence reads: CSARGYSSYNEQFF. The CDR3 DNA is TGCAGTGCTAGGGGATACAGCTCCTACAATGAGCAGTTCTTC.

This clonotype was seen repeatedly, ten times or more. The gene calls are TRBV11-2 and TRBJ1-3; 8 bases are shared with TRBD1. The CDR3 has 18 amino acids. The ends lost 7 bases at V and 4 bases at J; junction bases unmatched: 18. CDR1 is SGHAT, CDR2 FQNNGV, per germline. The CDR3 spells CASTRRGGSRGPGNTIYF. As DNA, the CDR3 is TGTGCCAGCACCCGAAGAGGGGGTTCCAGGGGGCCCGGAAACACCATATATTTT. The variable domain in full, with the rest retrieved from reference TRBV11-2 and TRBJ1-3, is EAGVAQSPRYKIIEKRQSVAFWCNPISGHATLYWYQQILGQGPKLLIQFQNNGVVDDSQLPKDRFSAERLKGVDSTLKIQPAKLEDSAVYLCASTRRGGSRGPGNTIYFGEGSWLTVV.

This clonotype has only a few counts. The rearrangement uses TRBV28 and TRBJ1-1; TRBD1 is a possible D gene (6 bases). The V end was cut by 6 bases, the J end by 3 bases, with 14 bases between. The germline CDR1 and CDR2 sequences are MDHEN and SYDVKM. The CDR3 consists of 14 residues. Here the CDR3 reads CASRSGTRDTEAFF. CDR3 in DNA: TGTGCCAGCAGATCAGGGACAAGGGACACTGAAGCTTTCTTT.

The sample holds a few counts of this clonotype. This rearrangement joins TRBV6-5 to TRBJ2-7; 8 nucleotides line up with TRBD1. The CDR3 is 14 residues long. CDR1 and CDR2 from the germline V gene are MNHEY and SVGAGI. The V and J ends lost 4 bases and 2 bases, in that order; junction bases with no gene match: 4. The CDR3: CASSLGQDAYEQYF. The CDR3 bases are TGTGCCAGCAGTTTGGGACAGGACGCCTACGAGCAGTACTTC.

This clonotype occurred a few times. The chain carries TRBV20-1 and TRBJ2-3; D unclear. The CDR3 loop spans 14 amino acids. Trimming cost V 5 bases and J 5 bases, with 17 bases left between them. The germline gives CDR1 DFQATT, CDR2 SNEGSKA (reference sequence). The CDR3 bases are TGCAGTGCTGAAGACCCGCGATTAAGAGATACGCAGTATTTT. Its translation: CSAEDPRLRDTQYF.

The genes are TRBV18 and TRBJ2-1; D ambiguous. The germline V gene encodes CDR1 KGHSH and CDR2 LQKENI. With 6 bases removed from V and 6 bases from J, the gap between germline ends came to 15 bases. The CDR3 extends over 14 amino acids. CDR3 nucleotides: TGTGCCAGCTCTCAAAAGATAGATTTCAATGAGCAGTTCTTC. Its translation: CASSQKIDFNEQFF. Full variable domain (outside the CDR3, taken from reference TRBV18 and TRBJ2-1): NAGVMQNPRHLVRRRGQEARLRCSPMKGHSHVYWYRQLPEEGLKFMVYLQKENIIDESGMPKERFSAEFPKEGPSILRIQQVVRGDSAAYFCASSQKIDFNEQFFGPGTRLTVL.

The chain links TRBV6-1 to TRBJ2-5, with TRBD1 as a possible D gene (6 bases). Trimming took off 6 bases at V and 5 bases at J, with 13 bases between the two ends. CDR3 size: 13 residues. Germline CDR1 MNHNS, CDR2 SASEGT. CDR3 nucleotide sequence: TGTGCCAGCAGAACAGGGAGTGTGGAGACCCAGTACTTC. This encodes CASRTGSVETQYF.

The V gene is TRBV18, the J gene TRBJ1-1, with D hard to call. V was shortened by 3 bases and J by 0 bases, with 8 bases between the two germline ends. The germline V gene has CDR1 KGHSH and CDR2 LQKENI. The CDR3 is 14 amino acids. CDR3 nucleotides: TGTGCCAGCTCACCCGGCGGGATGAACACTGAAGCTTTCTTT. Translation: CASSPGGMNTEAFF.

A few counts support this clonotype. The chain is built from TRBV6-5 and TRBJ1-1; D is uncertain. The CDR3 spans 13 residues. Trimming took 2 bases from V and 7 from J, leaving 11 bases between them. The V gene's germline CDR1 is MNHEY and CDR2 SVGAGI. CDR3 loop: CASSYPGKGEAFF. The CDR3 nucleotides read TGTGCCAGCAGTTACCCCGGGAAGGGTGAAGCTTTCTTT.

In its sample, this clonotype was seen a few times. The chain employs TRBV5-1 and TRBJ2-5, with TRBD2 matching 9 bases. J lost 5 bases, V lost 6 bases, and 11 bases had no gene match. The CDR3 covers 15 residues. Germline values: CDR1 SGHRS, CDR2 YFSETQ. The CDR3 DNA reads TGCGCCAGCACCCGCAGCGGCGGGGGGGCGGAGACCCAGTACTTC. This sequence encodes CASTRSGGGAETQYF. Filled out from reference TRBV5-1 and TRBJ2-5, the complete variable domain reads KAGVTQTPRYLIKTRGQQVTLSCSPISGHRSVSWYQQTPGQGLQFLFEYFSETQRNKGNFPGRFSGRQFSNSRSEMNVSTLELGDSALYLCASTRSGGGAETQYFGPGTRLLVL.

The chain uses TRBV29-1 and TRBJ2-7; D is possibly TRBD1 (6 bases). The CDR3 spans 14 residues. Trimming pared 7 bases from V and 2 bases from J, leaving 18 bases between. Germline CDR1 is SQVTM and CDR2 is ANQGSEA. Written as DNA, the CDR3 is TGCAGCGCCCTACCGGGACATTCCCCCTACGAGCAGTACTTC. The encoded protein is CSALPGHSPYEQYF.

This clonotype was seen a handful of times. This chain uses TRBV11-2 with TRBJ2-4; D not resolved. Looked up from germline, CDR1 is SGHAT and CDR2 is FQNNGV. V was trimmed by 5 bases and J by 5 bases, leaving 10 bases between them. The CDR3 is 13 amino acids. CDR3 bases: TGTGCCAGCAGCCCTCTTCAAGAAAACATTCAGTACTTC. Its protein is CASSPLQENIQYF.